This is a list of T cell receptor beta chains from one sample in a study of radiation and T cells in renal cell carcinoma. Method: immunoSEQ multiplex PCR; TCRdb's copy keeps in-frame clones and lacks some. The profile shows about 140,000 clones, approximately 87% of them singletons. The sequenced sample was blood, obtained from a patient whose treatment included radiotherapy and nephrectomy. Receptor source: a woman aged 45 to 65 with renal cell carcinoma. Both conserved end residues are part of each CDR3. A D gene is named only where the DNA matches it firmly. Some rows mark clone size as missing; the rest say once, few, many or name a class of expanded clone.

d_call,v_call,j_call,cdr3_length,clone_size,cdr3_aa,cdr3_nt
.,TRBV19,TRBJ2-7,13,.,CASSIDTVSEQYF,TGTGCCAGTAGTATAGATACAGTCTCCGAGCAGTACTTC
.,TRBV6-5,TRBJ1-5,12,.,CASSYLSGPQHF,TGTGCCAGCAGTTACTTGTCCGGGCCCCAGCATTTT
TRBD2,TRBV7-2,TRBJ2-7,16,once,CASSGGLAAGRYEQYF,TGTGCCAGCAGCGGAGGACTAGCGGCGGGCCGCTACGAGCAGTACTTC
.,TRBV15,TRBJ1-2,16,.,CATSRGGDRRSYGYTF,TGTGCCACCAGCAGAGGAGGAGACAGGCGATCCTATGGCTACACCTTC
TRBD1,TRBV6-1,TRBJ1-1,13,few,CASSDEGTGEAFF,TGTGCCAGCAGTGATGAAGGGACAGGGGAAGCTTTCTTT
TRBD2,TRBV4-3,TRBJ2-3,17,.,CASSQGVWERGSDTQYF,TGCGCCAGCAGCCAAGGGGTGTGGGAGCGGGGGTCAGATACGCAGTATTTT
.,TRBV25-1,TRBJ2-7,16,.,CASRGFGNQNSYEQYF,TGTGCCAGCAGGGGGTTTGGGAACCAGAACTCCTACGAGCAGTACTTC
TRBD1,TRBV30,TRBJ2-7,13,.,CAWGRDSAYEQYF,TGTGCCTGGGGTCGGGACAGCGCCTACGAGCAGTACTTC
TRBD1,TRBV28,TRBJ2-1,15,.,CASSRGQGARNEQFF,TGTGCCAGCAGTCGGGGACAGGGGGCGCGGAATGAGCAGTTCTTC
.,TRBV20-1,TRBJ1-2,11,many,CRRGGDYGYTF,TGCAGGCGGGGGGGAGACTATGGCTACACCTTC
.,TRBV10-2,TRBJ2-2,15,.,CASTETGTEGGELFF,TGCGCCAGCACCGAAACCGGGACGGAAGGCGGGGAGCTGTTTTTT
TRBD1,TRBV18,TRBJ1-5,15,few,CASSPSGQGTQPQHF,TGTGCCAGCTCACCATCCGGACAGGGCACTCAGCCCCAGCATTTT